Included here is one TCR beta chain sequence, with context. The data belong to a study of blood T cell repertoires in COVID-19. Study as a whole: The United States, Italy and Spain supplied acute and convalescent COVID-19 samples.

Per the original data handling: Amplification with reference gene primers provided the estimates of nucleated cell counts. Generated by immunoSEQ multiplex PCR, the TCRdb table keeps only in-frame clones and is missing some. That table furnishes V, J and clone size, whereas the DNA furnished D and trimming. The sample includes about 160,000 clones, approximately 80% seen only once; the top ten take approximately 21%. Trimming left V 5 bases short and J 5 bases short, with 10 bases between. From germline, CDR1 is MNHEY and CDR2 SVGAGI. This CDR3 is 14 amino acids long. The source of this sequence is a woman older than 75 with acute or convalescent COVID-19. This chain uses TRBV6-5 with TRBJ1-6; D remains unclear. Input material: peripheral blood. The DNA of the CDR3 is TGTGCCAGCAGTACCGGGTCTAATAATTCACCCCTCCACTTT. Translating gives CASSTGSNNSPLHF.